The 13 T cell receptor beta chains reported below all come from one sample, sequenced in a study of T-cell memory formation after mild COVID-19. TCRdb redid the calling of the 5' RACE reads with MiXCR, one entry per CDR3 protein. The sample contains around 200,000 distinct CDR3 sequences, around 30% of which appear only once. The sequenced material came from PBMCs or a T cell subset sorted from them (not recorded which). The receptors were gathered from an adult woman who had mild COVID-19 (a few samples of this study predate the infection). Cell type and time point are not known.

The CDR3 nucleotides are TGCGCCAGCAGCCCAGGACAGGGGAGATTGGCAGATACGCAGTATTTT. Its translation is CASSPGQGRLADTQYF. This sequence joins TRBV4-1 and TRBJ2-3; the match to TRBD1 covers 9 bases. Trimming took 4 bases from V and 4 from J; bases not matched to a gene: 9. Germline-derived CDR1 and CDR2 are MGHRA and YSYEKL. The CDR3 is 16 residues long.

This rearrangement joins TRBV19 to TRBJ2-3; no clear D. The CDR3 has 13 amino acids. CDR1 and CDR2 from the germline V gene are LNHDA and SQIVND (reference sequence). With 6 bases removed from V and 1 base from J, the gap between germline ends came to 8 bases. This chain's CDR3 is CASSRPGTDTQYF. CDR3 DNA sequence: TGTGCCAGTAGCCGCCCCGGCACAGATACGCAGTATTTT.

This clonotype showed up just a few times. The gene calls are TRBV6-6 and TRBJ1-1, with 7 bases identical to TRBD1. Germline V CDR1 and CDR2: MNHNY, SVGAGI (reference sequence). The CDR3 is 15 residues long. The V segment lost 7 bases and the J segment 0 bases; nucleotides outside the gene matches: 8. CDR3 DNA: TGTGCCAGCACCCTACGAGGGGGCATGAACACTGAAGCTTTCTTT. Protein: CASTLRGGMNTEAFF.

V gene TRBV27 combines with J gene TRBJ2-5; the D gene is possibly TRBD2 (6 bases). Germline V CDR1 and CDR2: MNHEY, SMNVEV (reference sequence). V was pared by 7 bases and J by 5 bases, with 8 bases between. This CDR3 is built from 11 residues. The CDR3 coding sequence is TGTGCCAGCACTCGGGGGGAGACCCAGTACTTC. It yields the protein CASTRGETQYF.

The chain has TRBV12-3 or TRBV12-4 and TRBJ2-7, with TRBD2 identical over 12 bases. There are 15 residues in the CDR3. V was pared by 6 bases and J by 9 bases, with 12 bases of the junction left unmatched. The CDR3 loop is CASRMTSGGHTTQYF. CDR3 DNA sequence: TGTGCCAGCAGGATGACTAGCGGGGGACATACGACGCAGTACTTC.

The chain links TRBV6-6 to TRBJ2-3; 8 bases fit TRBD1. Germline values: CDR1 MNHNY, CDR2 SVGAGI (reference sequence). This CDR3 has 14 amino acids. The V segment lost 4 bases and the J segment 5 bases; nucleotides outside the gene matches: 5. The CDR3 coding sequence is TGTGCCAGCAGTTCGGGCAGGGGGCAAGATACGCAGTATTTT. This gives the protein CASSSGRGQDTQYF.

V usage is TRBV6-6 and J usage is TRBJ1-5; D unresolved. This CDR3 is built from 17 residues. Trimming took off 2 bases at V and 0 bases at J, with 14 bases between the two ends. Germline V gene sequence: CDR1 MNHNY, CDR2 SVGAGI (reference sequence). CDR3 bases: TGTGCCAGCAGTTACCTAACCCGGGGAAATAGCAATCAGCCCCAGCATTTT. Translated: CASSYLTRGNSNQPQHF.

The CDR3 region is CASKKGAGGGYEQYF. The CDR3 DNA reads as TGTGCCAGCAAAAAAGGGGCGGGAGGTGGATACGAGCAGTACTTC. The rearrangement joins TRBV27 to TRBJ2-7, with 8 nucleotides matching TRBD2. V trimming: 7 bases; J trimming: 4 bases; junction bases outside the gene matches: 12. Germline assignment: CDR1 MNHEY and CDR2 SMNVEV (reference sequence). There are 15 residues in the CDR3.

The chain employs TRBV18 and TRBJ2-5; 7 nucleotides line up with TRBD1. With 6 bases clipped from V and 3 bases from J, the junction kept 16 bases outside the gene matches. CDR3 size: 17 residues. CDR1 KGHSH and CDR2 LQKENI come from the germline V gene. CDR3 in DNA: TGTGCCAGCTCTTCCACATTCGCAGGGGACAGAGAAGAGACCCAGTACTTC. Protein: CASSSTFAGDREETQYF.

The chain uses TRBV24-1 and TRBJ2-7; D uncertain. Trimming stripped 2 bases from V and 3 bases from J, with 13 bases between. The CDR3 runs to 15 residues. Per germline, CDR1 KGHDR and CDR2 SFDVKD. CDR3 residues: CATSDWSSGSYEQYF. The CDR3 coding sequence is TGTGCCACCAGTGATTGGAGCAGTGGAAGCTACGAGCAGTACTTC.

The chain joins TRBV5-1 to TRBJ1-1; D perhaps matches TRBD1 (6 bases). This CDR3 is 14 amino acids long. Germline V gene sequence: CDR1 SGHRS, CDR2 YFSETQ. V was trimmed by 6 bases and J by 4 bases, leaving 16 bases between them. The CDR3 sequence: CASTNAQGGTEAFF. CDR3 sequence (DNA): TGCGCCAGCACCAATGCACAGGGTGGCACTGAAGCTTTCTTT.

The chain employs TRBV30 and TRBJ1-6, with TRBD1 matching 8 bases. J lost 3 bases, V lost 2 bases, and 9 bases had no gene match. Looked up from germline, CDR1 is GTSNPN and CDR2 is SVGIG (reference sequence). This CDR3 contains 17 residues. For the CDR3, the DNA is TGTGCCTGGAGTTATGGGCGGACAGGGCTCTATAATTCACCCCTCCACTTT. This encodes CAWSYGRTGLYNSPLHF.

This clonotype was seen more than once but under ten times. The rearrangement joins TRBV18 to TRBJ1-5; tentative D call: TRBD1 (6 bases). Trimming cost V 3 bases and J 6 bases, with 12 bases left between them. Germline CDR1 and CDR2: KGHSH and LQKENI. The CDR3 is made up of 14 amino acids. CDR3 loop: CASSPTGGAQPQHF. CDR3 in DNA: TGTGCCAGCTCACCGACAGGTGGAGCTCAGCCCCAGCATTTT.